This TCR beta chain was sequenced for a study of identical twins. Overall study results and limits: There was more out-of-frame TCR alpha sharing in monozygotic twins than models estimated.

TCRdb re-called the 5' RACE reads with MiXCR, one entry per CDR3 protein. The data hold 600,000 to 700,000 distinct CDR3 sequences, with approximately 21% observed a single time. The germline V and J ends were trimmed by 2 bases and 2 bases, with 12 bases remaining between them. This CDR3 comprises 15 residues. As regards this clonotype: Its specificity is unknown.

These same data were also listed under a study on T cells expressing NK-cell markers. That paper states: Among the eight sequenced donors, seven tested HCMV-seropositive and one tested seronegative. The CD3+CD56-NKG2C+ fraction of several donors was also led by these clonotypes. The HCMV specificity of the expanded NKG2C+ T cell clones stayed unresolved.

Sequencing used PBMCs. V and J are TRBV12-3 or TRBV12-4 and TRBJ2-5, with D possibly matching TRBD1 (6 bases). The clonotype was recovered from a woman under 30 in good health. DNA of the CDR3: TGTGCCAGCAGTTTATTTGGACAGCTACAAGAGACCCAGTACTTC. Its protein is CASSLFGQLQETQYF.